The 15 T cell receptor beta chains listed next were all sequenced from one sample in a study of regulatory T cells in long-lasting Graves disease. Time point described: newly diagnosed GD, antithyroid drugs for less than 3 months. The TCR library was made from RNA that had been extracted from PBMCs in TRIzol. Building of the TCR beta libraries involved iRepertoire HTBI primers and Arm-PCR of CDR3 regions. TCRdb called the multiplex PCR reads again in MiXCR, with one record for every CDR3 protein. The sample consists of about 560,000 distinct CDR3 sequences, around 16% of them appearing once. In addition, the sample was reused for a study of T cells in Graves' hyperthyroidism and ophthalmopathy.

Specimen: peripheral blood mononuclear cells (PBMCs), collected at new diagnosis, from a patient treated with antithyroid drugs. The receptors here all came from a man aged 18 to 29 with Graves disease.

About this clonotype itself: At one end the junction does not follow the germline gene, possibly because of a read error. The V and J genes are TRBV6-5 and TRBJ2-2; 10 positions match TRBD1. Germline CDR1 reads MNHEY; CDR2 reads SVGAGI. CDR3 length: 17 amino acids. The CDR3 DNA reads as TGTGCCAGCAGTTACGGCTGGGACAGGGGTCGTACCGGGGGGCTGTTTTTT. It yields the protein CASSYGWDRGRTGGLFF.

This clonotype was counted many times. V gene TRBV6-1 combines with J gene TRBJ2-5; D gene ambiguous. This CDR3 region has 14 residues. CDR1 and CDR2 (germline): MNHNS, SASEGT. Deletions cut 2 bases from V and 5 bases from J, with 12 bases between. The CDR3 DNA reads TGTGCCAGCAGTGAAACTGTCGGGCGGGAGACCCAGTACTTC. Its protein is CASSETVGRETQYF.

There are many counts of this clonotype. Written as DNA, the CDR3 is TGTGCCAGCAGTTTTCTACTCCCCTACGAGCAGTACTTC. As protein: CASSFLLPYEQYF. The V call is TRBV27, the J call TRBJ2-7; D is uncertain. Germline V CDR1 and CDR2: MNHEY, SMNVEV (reference sequence). This CDR3 is built from 13 residues. V dropped 3 bases and J dropped 2 bases, with 8 bases sitting between them.

This clonotype was counted many times. This chain uses TRBV6-5 with TRBJ1-5; D gene unclear. In germline, CDR1 is MNHEY, CDR2 SVGAGI. V gave up 2 bases and J gave up 4 bases, with 6 bases separating them. CDR3 length equals 13 residues. The CDR3 spells CASSYAGNQPQHF. CDR3 sequence (DNA): TGTGCCAGCAGTTACGCGGGGAATCAGCCCCAGCATTTT.

This clonotype was picked up a small number of times. V is TRBV10-2 and J is TRBJ2-3; D may be TRBD1 or TRBD2 (5 bases each). The CDR3 consists of 14 residues. Germline V gene lookup returns CDR1 WSHSY and CDR2 SAAADI. The V end was cut by 5 bases, the J end by 6 bases, with 15 bases between. In DNA form, the CDR3 reads TGCGCCAGCAGTCGCCGGGACCGAGGGGATACGCAGTATTTT. It yields the protein CASSRRDRGDTQYF.

This clonotype was picked up many times. The chain is built from TRBV20-1 and TRBJ2-7; 12 bases align to TRBD2. The CDR3 consists of 17 residues. Trimming took 3 bases from V and 2 from J; bases not matched to a gene: 11. Germline V gene sequence: CDR1 DFQATT, CDR2 SNEGSKA (reference sequence). The CDR3 protein is CSASVLAGGPTPYEQYF. Written as DNA, the CDR3 is TGCAGTGCTAGCGTCCTAGCGGGAGGGCCAACTCCCTACGAGCAGTACTTC.

This clonotype was detected many times. The chain links TRBV20-1 to TRBJ2-1; 9 bases are a match to TRBD2. This CDR3 spans 14 amino acids. The ends lost 3 bases at V and 8 bases at J; junction bases unmatched: 8. Germline V gene sequence: CDR1 DFQATT, CDR2 SNEGSKA (reference sequence). CDR3 coding DNA: TGCAGTGCTAGCGGGCGGGAGGGCGTCGATGAGCAGTTCTTC. It encodes CSASGREGVDEQFF.

The table lists this clonotype with a few counts. The chain couples TRBV28 to TRBJ1-3; D unclear. CDR3 size: 13 residues. Germline assignment: CDR1 MDHEN and CDR2 SYDVKM. V gave up 4 bases and J gave up 0 bases, with 4 bases separating them. CDR3 bases: TGTGCCAGCAGTTACAGCTCTGGAAACACCATATATTTT. This translates into CASSYSSGNTIYF.

The gene calls are TRBV30 and TRBJ1-3; D gene ambiguous. The germline V gene encodes CDR1 GTSNPN and CDR2 SVGIG (reference sequence). There are 11 residues in the CDR3. V lost 3 bases and J 11 bases, leaving 11 bases between the germline ends. The CDR3 spells CAWSAGSPIYF. The CDR3 DNA follows: TGTGCCTGGAGCGCCGGATCACCCATATATTTT.

This clonotype was recorded at least ten times. The V call is TRBV7-2, the J call TRBJ2-7, with unresolved D. V was pared by 1 base and J by 0 bases, with 10 bases between. The germline gives CDR1 SGHTA, CDR2 FQGNSA. This CDR3 region has 15 residues. The CDR3 DNA reads TGTGCCAGCAGCTTAGTGGGCGGCAGCTCCTACGAGCAGTACTTC. Its translation is CASSLVGGSSYEQYF. The variable domain in full, with the rest retrieved from reference TRBV7-2 and TRBJ2-7, is GAGVSQSPSNKVTEKGKDVELRCDPISGHTALYWYRQSLGQGLEFLIYFQGNSAPDKSGLPSDRFSAERTGGSVSTLTIQRTQQEDSAVYLCASSLVGGSSYEQYFGPGTRLTVT.

This clonotype turned up a few times. The chain uses TRBV20-1 and TRBJ2-2, with TRBD2 as a possible D gene (6 bases). V lost 3 bases and J 4 bases, leaving 12 bases between the germline ends. CDR1 and CDR2 from the germline V gene are DFQATT and SNEGSKA (reference sequence). The CDR3 spans 14 residues. The CDR3 sequence: CSARTGESTGELFF. CDR3 coding DNA: TGCAGTGCTAGGACGGGAGAAAGCACCGGGGAGCTGTTTTTT.

The rearrangement joins TRBV11-2 to TRBJ2-1; 10 nucleotides agree with TRBD2. Germline trimming cut 3 bases from V and 2 bases from J; bases unmatched to any gene: 7. There are 17 residues in the CDR3. Germline lookup yields CDR1 SGHAT and CDR2 FQNNGV. CDR3 amino acids: CASSFGSSGRAYNEQFF. The CDR3 DNA sequence: TGTGCCAGCAGCTTCGGTTCGAGCGGGAGGGCCTACAATGAGCAGTTCTTC.

This clonotype has at least ten counts. The V and J genes are TRBV7-9 and TRBJ2-5; D may be TRBD1 or TRBD2 (5 bases each). V lost 3 bases and J lost 2, with 22 bases in between. The CDR3 extends over 18 amino acids. Looked up from germline, CDR1 is SEHNR and CDR2 is FQNEAQ (reference sequence). The CDR3 nucleotides are TGTGCCAGCAGCTTCCGGATAGATGAGGGACCATATCAAGAGACCCAGTACTTC. As protein: CASSFRIDEGPYQETQYF.

Only a few counts were recorded for this clonotype. J is TRBJ1-1 and V is TRBV28, with a weak D call TRBD1 (5 bases). CDR1 and CDR2 (germline): MDHEN, SYDVKM. V lost 5 bases and J 3 bases, leaving 16 bases between the germline ends. The CDR3 is 15 amino acids. CDR3 nucleotide sequence: TGTGCCAGCAGTCCCCCAAGCGGAGGGGACACTGAAGCTTTCTTT. It is translated as CASSPPSGGDTEAFF.

This clonotype was seen repeatedly, ten times or more. J is TRBJ2-3 and V is TRBV2; D remains ambiguous. Trimming pared 2 bases from V and 6 bases from J, leaving 6 bases between. Germline CDR1 reads SNHLY; CDR2 reads FYNNEI. The CDR3 spans 12 residues. The chain's CDR3 is CASSEMPDTQYF. DNA of the CDR3: TGTGCCAGCAGTGAAATGCCGGATACGCAGTATTTT.